Given below is one T cell receptor (beta chain) in context. The CDR3 has 15 amino acids. J was trimmed by 4 bases and V by 1 base; bases with no gene match: 4. Germline V gene lookup returns CDR1 LNHDA and CDR2 SQIVND (reference sequence). The study ran its PCR with 60 Vbeta and 13 Jbeta primers. The protocol was immunoSEQ multiplex PCR, while the TCRdb copy is restricted to in-frame clones and leaves out a portion. This repertoire shows under 200,000 clones, around 83% found once; its top ten account for around 8%. The source of the sample is a study of cytomegalovirus exposure and HLA in healthy donors.

This receptor was identified in a male donor in good health and CMV-seropositive. This chain connects TRBV19 to TRBJ2-1, with 7 bases matching TRBD2. Material: PBMCs. The DNA for the CDR3 is TGTGCCAGTAGTATAGGGCTAGCGGATTACAATGAGCAGTTCTTC. Translated: CASSIGLADYNEQFF.